This paragraph reports one T cell receptor (beta chain). The authors ran a second PCR of 7 to 11 cycles using a sample-barcoded 5' primer and a J-beta primer mix. TCRdb reprocessed the 5' RACE reads via MiXCR and lists one record per CDR3 protein. Found here are fewer than 1,000,000 distinct CDR3 sequences, roughly 44% of them singletons; the top ten hold roughly 19%. The data derive from a study of blood T cells in healthy people across ages. The CDR3 is 13 residues long. V was cut by 1 base and J by 11 bases, with 15 bases left in between. Germline lookup yields CDR1 SGHRS and CDR2 YFSETQ. The chain combines TRBV5-1 with TRBJ2-5; the D call may be TRBD1 or TRBD2 (5 bases each). The TCR sequence derives from a man in his fifties or sixties in good health. The sequenced sample consisted of blood. The CDR3, as DNA: TGCGCCAGCAGCTTGAGGGCAGGGTCGGGGCAGTACTTC. This sequence encodes CASSLRAGSGQYF.